The clone carrying this T cell receptor (beta chain) was observed a few times. Seattle-derived patients entered the study during active infection and were followed longitudinally. The data originate from a study of blood T cell repertoires in COVID-19. Study-level background: The study drew acute and convalescent COVID-19 samples from the United States, Italy and Spain. PBMCs, B-cell-depleted T cells, or T cells were the source of the cDNA or gDNA that made up the material.

Trimming took 6 bases from V and 2 from J; bases not matched to a gene: 10. Germline-derived CDR1 and CDR2 are LNHDA and SQIVND (reference sequence). This CDR3 is built from 17 residues. This table comes from immunoSEQ multiplex PCR, and its TCRdb copy is limited to in-frame clones, with some not included. The sample includes 100,000 to 150,000 clones, around nine tenths of them seen just once. Specimen: peripheral blood. The chain links TRBV19 to TRBJ1-5, with 10 nucleotides matching TRBD1. This receptor was identified in a man in his 60s with COVID-19, enrolled during active disease. The CDR3 DNA sequence: TGTGCCAGTAGGGGGCGAGGACAGGGGGTTCGCAATCAGCCCCAGCATTTT. Translated: CASRGRGQGVRNQPQHF.